This is a list of T cell receptor beta chains from one sample in a study of blood T cell repertoires in COVID-19. The protocol was immunoSEQ multiplex PCR, while the TCRdb copy is restricted to in-frame clones and leaves out a portion. The data contain about 220,000 clones, under 90% of them singletons. Sequencing used peripheral blood. The receptors stem from a woman between 55 and 75 years old who had recovered from COVID-19. Each CDR3 is given with its conserved first and last residue. Fields, in order: J gene, clone size, V gene, D gene, CDR3 protein, CDR3 DNA. The D gene is left open where the match is weak. Not every row has a clone size; where given, it reads once, few, many or a size class.

j_gene: TRBJ1-4; abundance: .; v_gene: TRBV9; d_gene: TRBD1; CDR3aa: CASSLSTGRNEKLFF; CDR3nt: TGTGCCAGCAGCCTTTCGACAGGGCGAAATGAAAAACTGTTTTTT
j_gene: TRBJ2-5; abundance: .; v_gene: TRBV4-2; d_gene: .; CDR3aa: CASSQGAGQETQYF; CDR3nt: TGTGCCAGCAGCCAGGGCGCAGGTCAAGAGACCCAGTACTTC
j_gene: TRBJ1-4; abundance: .; v_gene: TRBV5-1; d_gene: .; CDR3aa: CASNGGSGFNTNEKLFF; CDR3nt: TGCGCCAGCAATGGTGGCTCCGGGTTCAACACTAATGAAAAACTGTTTTTT
j_gene: TRBJ2-7; abundance: .; v_gene: TRBV13; d_gene: .; CDR3aa: CASSLGGAPVEQYF; CDR3nt: TGTGCCAGCAGCTTAGGGGGGGCCCCTGTGGAGCAGTACTTC
j_gene: TRBJ2-7; abundance: few; v_gene: TRBV9; d_gene: .; CDR3aa: CASSVNSLTYEQYF; CDR3nt: TGTGCCAGCAGCGTAAATAGCCTGACCTACGAGCAGTACTTC
j_gene: TRBJ2-2; abundance: .; v_gene: TRBV6-5; d_gene: .; CDR3aa: CASKLLDAGELFF; CDR3nt: TGTGCCAGCAAACTATTGGATGCCGGGGAGCTGTTTTTT
j_gene: TRBJ2-3; abundance: .; v_gene: TRBV7-9; d_gene: TRBD1; CDR3aa: CASSPTGADTQYF; CDR3nt: TGTGCCAGCAGCCCCACAGGGGCGGATACGCAGTATTTT
j_gene: TRBJ2-2; abundance: few; v_gene: TRBV5-1; d_gene: .; CDR3aa: CASSLGPTGELFF; CDR3nt: TGCGCCAGCAGCTTGGGGCCCACCGGGGAGCTGTTTTTT
j_gene: TRBJ1-1; abundance: .; v_gene: TRBV9; d_gene: .; CDR3aa: CASSVGQRNTEAFF; CDR3nt: TGTGCCAGCAGCGTCGGACAGAGGAACACTGAAGCTTTCTTT
j_gene: TRBJ1-4; abundance: few; v_gene: TRBV29-1; d_gene: .; CDR3aa: CSALLNEKEKLFF; CDR3nt: TGCAGCGCCCTTCTAAACGAAAAGGAAAAACTGTTTTTT
j_gene: TRBJ2-6; abundance: .; v_gene: TRBV19; d_gene: .; CDR3aa: CASTRTAVSGANVLTF; CDR3nt: TGTGCCAGTACCAGGACAGCAGTCTCTGGGGCCAACGTCCTGACTTTC
j_gene: TRBJ2-5; abundance: few; v_gene: TRBV7-9; d_gene: .; CDR3aa: CASSLPRAQETQYF; CDR3nt: TGTGCCAGCAGCTTGCCGCGTGCGCAAGAGACCCAGTACTTC
j_gene: TRBJ2-3; abundance: .; v_gene: TRBV5-6; d_gene: TRBD1; CDR3aa: CASSGGTGGPTDTQYF; CDR3nt: TGTGCCAGCAGCGGGGGGACAGGGGGCCCCACAGATACGCAGTATTTT
j_gene: TRBJ1-4; abundance: few; v_gene: TRBV11-3; d_gene: .; CDR3aa: CASSRKYSPSAANEKLFF; CDR3nt: TGTGCCAGCAGCCGAAAATATAGCCCGTCCGCAGCTAATGAAAAACTGTTTTTT
j_gene: TRBJ1-5; abundance: .; v_gene: TRBV30; d_gene: .; CDR3aa: CAWRDNPDQPQHF; CDR3nt: TGTGCCTGGAGGGACAACCCCGATCAGCCCCAGCATTTT
j_gene: TRBJ2-3; abundance: .; v_gene: TRBV10-3; d_gene: .; CDR3aa: CATKGGSSTDTQYF; CDR3nt: TGTGCCACAAAAGGGGGTAGCAGCACAGATACGCAGTATTTT
j_gene: TRBJ2-5; abundance: .; v_gene: TRBV7-9; d_gene: TRBD2; CDR3aa: CASSFSGGEETQYF; CDR3nt: TGTGCCAGCAGCTTTAGCGGGGGGGAAGAGACCCAGTACTTC